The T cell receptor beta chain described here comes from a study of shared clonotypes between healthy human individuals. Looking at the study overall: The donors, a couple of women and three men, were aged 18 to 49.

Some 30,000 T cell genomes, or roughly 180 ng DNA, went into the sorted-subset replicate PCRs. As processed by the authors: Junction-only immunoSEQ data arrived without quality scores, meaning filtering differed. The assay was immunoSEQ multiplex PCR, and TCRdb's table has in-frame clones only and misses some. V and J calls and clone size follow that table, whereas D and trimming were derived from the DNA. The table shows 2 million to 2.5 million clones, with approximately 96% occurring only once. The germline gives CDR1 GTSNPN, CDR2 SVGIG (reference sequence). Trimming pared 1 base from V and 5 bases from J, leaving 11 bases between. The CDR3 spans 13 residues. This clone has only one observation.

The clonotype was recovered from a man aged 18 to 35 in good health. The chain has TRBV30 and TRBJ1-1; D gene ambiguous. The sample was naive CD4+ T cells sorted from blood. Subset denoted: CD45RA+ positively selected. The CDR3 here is CAWSGHLGTEAFF. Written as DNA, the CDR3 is TGTGCCTGGAGTGGACACCTGGGGACTGAAGCTTTCTTT. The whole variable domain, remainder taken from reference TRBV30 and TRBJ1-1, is SQTIHQWPATLVQPVGSPLSLECTVEGTSNPNLYWYRQAAGRGLQLLFYSVGIGQISSEVPQNLSASRPQDRQFILSSKKLLLSDSGFYLCAWSGHLGTEAFFGQGTRLTVV.